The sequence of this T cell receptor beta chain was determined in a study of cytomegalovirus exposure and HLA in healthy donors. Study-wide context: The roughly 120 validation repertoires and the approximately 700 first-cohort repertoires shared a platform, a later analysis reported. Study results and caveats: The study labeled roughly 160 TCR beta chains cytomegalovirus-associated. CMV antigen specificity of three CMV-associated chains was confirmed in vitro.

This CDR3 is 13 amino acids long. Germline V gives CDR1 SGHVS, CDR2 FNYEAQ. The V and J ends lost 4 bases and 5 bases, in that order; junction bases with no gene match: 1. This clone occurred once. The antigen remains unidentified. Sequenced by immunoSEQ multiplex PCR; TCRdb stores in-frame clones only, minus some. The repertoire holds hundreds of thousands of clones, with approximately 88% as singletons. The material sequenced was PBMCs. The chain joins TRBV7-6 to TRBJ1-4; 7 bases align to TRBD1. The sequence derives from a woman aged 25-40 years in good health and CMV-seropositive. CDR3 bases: TGTGCCAGCAGCTCGGACAGGAATGAAAAACTGTTTTTT. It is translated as CASSSDRNEKLFF.